Listed below are T cell receptor beta chains from one sample, sequenced in a study of T-cell memory formation after mild COVID-19. Each CDR3 protein is one row after TCRdb ran MiXCR on the 5' RACE reads. The table records 250,000 to 350,000 distinct CDR3 sequences, about 15% of them present only once. Specimen: PBMCs or a T cell subset sorted from them (not recorded which). Receptor source: a man between 18 and 35 years old who had mild COVID-19 (a few samples of this study predate the infection). Cell type and time point are not known. Both conserved end residues are part of each CDR3. Fields, in order: V gene, clone size, J gene, D gene, CDR3 protein, CDR3 DNA. The D gene is left open where the match is weak. Clone size appears in some rows only: once, few, many, or a class for an expanded clone.

v_call: TRBV7-2
clone_size: few
j_call: TRBJ1-2
d_call: TRBD1
cdr3_aa: CASRASTGRVDYGYTF
cdr3_nt: TGTGCCAGCAGGGCTTCGACAGGGAGGGTTGACTATGGCTACACCTTC

v_call: TRBV7-9
clone_size: few
j_call: TRBJ1-2
d_call: -
cdr3_aa: CASSLKGLHGYTF
cdr3_nt: TGTGCCAGCAGCTTAAAAGGTCTGCATGGCTACACCTTC

v_call: TRBV2
clone_size: many
j_call: TRBJ2-3
d_call: -
cdr3_aa: CASSEWTSSTDTQYF
cdr3_nt: TGTGCCAGCAGTGAATGGACTTCTAGCACAGATACGCAGTATTTT

v_call: TRBV5-1
clone_size: -
j_call: TRBJ2-5
d_call: TRBD2
cdr3_aa: CASSQNLREETQYF
cdr3_nt: TGCGCCAGCAGCCAGAATCTGCGGGAGGAGACCCAGTACTTC

v_call: TRBV6-5
clone_size: -
j_call: TRBJ2-2
d_call: -
cdr3_aa: CASARTFILRGTGELFF
cdr3_nt: TGTGCCAGCGCCCGGACCTTCATCCTTAGGGGCACCGGGGAGCTGTTTTTT

v_call: TRBV6-2/TRBV6-3
clone_size: -
j_call: TRBJ1-2
d_call: -
cdr3_aa: CASRTGNYGYTF
cdr3_nt: TGTGCCAGCCGAACAGGGAACTATGGCTACACCTTC

v_call: TRBV6-6
clone_size: few
j_call: TRBJ2-1
d_call: TRBD2
cdr3_aa: CASSRAGVPNNEQFF
cdr3_nt: TGTGCCAGCAGCAGAGCGGGGGTTCCCAACAATGAGCAGTTCTTC

v_call: TRBV5-5
clone_size: -
j_call: TRBJ2-2
d_call: -
cdr3_aa: CASSLMGRDTGELFF
cdr3_nt: TGTGCCAGCAGCTTGATGGGCAGGGACACCGGGGAGCTGTTTTTT

v_call: TRBV7-2
clone_size: few
j_call: TRBJ2-5
d_call: -
cdr3_aa: CASSQDPKQTQYF
cdr3_nt: TGTGCCAGCAGCCAGGACCCTAAGCAGACCCAGTACTTC

v_call: TRBV5-6
clone_size: -
j_call: TRBJ1-2
d_call: TRBD1
cdr3_aa: CASSSRDRLAGYTF
cdr3_nt: TGTGCCAGCAGCTCCCGGGACAGGCTCGCGGGCTACACCTTC

v_call: TRBV4-1
clone_size: few
j_call: TRBJ1-2
d_call: -
cdr3_aa: CASSQVPGEANYGYTF
cdr3_nt: TGCGCCAGCAGCCAGGTCCCAGGCGAAGCTAACTATGGCTACACCTTC

v_call: TRBV5-1
clone_size: few
j_call: TRBJ2-2
d_call: -
cdr3_aa: CASSPQSLNTGELFF
cdr3_nt: TGCGCCAGCAGCCCACAGAGCCTGAACACCGGGGAGCTGTTTTTT

v_call: TRBV5-1
clone_size: few
j_call: TRBJ2-4
d_call: -
cdr3_aa: CASSLDEGRNIQYF
cdr3_nt: TGCGCCAGCAGCTTGGATGAGGGGAGGAACATTCAGTACTTC

v_call: TRBV12-3/TRBV12-4
clone_size: once
j_call: TRBJ2-1
d_call: TRBD1
cdr3_aa: CASRTRTGGNGNEQFF
cdr3_nt: TGTGCCAGCAGAACTAGGACAGGGGGGAATGGCAATGAGCAGTTCTTC

v_call: TRBV4-3
clone_size: few
j_call: TRBJ1-1
d_call: -
cdr3_aa: CASSQGAEAFF
cdr3_nt: TGCGCCAGCAGCCAAGGGGCTGAAGCTTTCTTT

v_call: TRBV27
clone_size: few
j_call: TRBJ1-4
d_call: -
cdr3_aa: CASSPYSDEKLFF
cdr3_nt: TGTGCCAGCAGCCCTTATTCAGATGAAAAACTGTTTTTT

v_call: TRBV12-3/TRBV12-4
clone_size: -
j_call: TRBJ1-1
d_call: -
cdr3_aa: CASSLFGTLNTEAFF
cdr3_nt: TGTGCCAGCAGTTTGTTCGGGACCCTGAACACTGAAGCTTTCTTT

v_call: TRBV10-3
clone_size: -
j_call: TRBJ1-3
d_call: -
cdr3_aa: CAISESRGFSGNTIYF
cdr3_nt: TGTGCCATCAGTGAGTCACGAGGGTTCTCTGGAAACACCATATATTTT

v_call: TRBV10-3
clone_size: -
j_call: TRBJ1-1
d_call: TRBD1
cdr3_aa: CAINDRVEGTEAFF
cdr3_nt: TGTGCCATCAACGACAGGGTAGAAGGCACTGAAGCTTTCTTT

v_call: TRBV6-6
clone_size: few
j_call: TRBJ1-2
d_call: -
cdr3_aa: CASSYLANYGYTF
cdr3_nt: TGTGCCAGCAGTTACCTAGCTAACTATGGCTACACCTTC

v_call: TRBV7-9
clone_size: -
j_call: TRBJ2-5
d_call: -
cdr3_aa: CASSLGDNLQETQYF
cdr3_nt: TGTGCCAGCAGCTTAGGGGACAATCTACAAGAGACCCAGTACTTC

v_call: TRBV5-4
clone_size: -
j_call: TRBJ1-1
d_call: -
cdr3_aa: CASSPDLGRTNTEAFF
cdr3_nt: TGTGCCAGCAGCCCCGACTTGGGACGGACGAACACTGAAGCTTTCTTT

v_call: TRBV20-1
clone_size: -
j_call: TRBJ2-2
d_call: -
cdr3_aa: CSARDTGELFF
cdr3_nt: TGCAGTGCTAGGGACACCGGGGAGCTGTTTTTT

v_call: TRBV7-2
clone_size: -
j_call: TRBJ2-3
d_call: -
cdr3_aa: CASSLLAEDTQYF
cdr3_nt: TGTGCCAGCAGCCTACTAGCTGAAGATACGCAGTATTTT

v_call: TRBV5-4
clone_size: many
j_call: TRBJ1-6
d_call: -
cdr3_aa: CASSSQGMRTPLHF
cdr3_nt: TGTGCCAGCAGCTCCCAGGGAATGAGGACACCCCTCCACTTT